A single sample is the source of the 19 T cell receptor beta chains below, sequenced in a study of CD8 T cells in Susac syndrome. Reverse transcription used about 0.5 to 1 ug RNA and random hexamers. TCRdb itself ran the immunoSEQ multiplex PCR reads through MiXCR, one entry per CDR3 protein. The sample yields 50,000 to 55,000 distinct CDR3 sequences, approximately 95% seen once. The sequenced sample was CD8+ T cells from PBMCs. The receptors were sampled from a human donor with Susac syndrome.

This clonotype has a single count. V is TRBV15 and J is TRBJ2-1; 9 nucleotides line up with TRBD1. Germline assignment: CDR1 LNHNV and CDR2 YYDKDF (reference sequence). J lost 9 bases, V lost 4 bases, and 7 bases had no gene match. The CDR3 totals 14 residues. In nucleotides, the CDR3 is TGTGCCACCAGCAAGGGACAGGGCAGAGGTGAGCAGTTCTTC. Translating it yields CATSKGQGRGEQFF.

This chain links TRBV4-3 with TRBJ2-5; perhaps TRBD2 as D (6 bases). Germline V CDR1 and CDR2: LGHNA, YSLEER. V was clipped by 3 bases and J by 1 base, with 12 bases between them. The length of the CDR3 is 15 residues. The CDR3 DNA reads as TGCGCCAGCAGCCACCTTACTAGCCCCCAAGAGACCCAGTACTTC. As protein: CASSHLTSPQETQYF.

The chain has TRBV12-3 or TRBV12-4 and TRBJ2-3; D unresolved. V lost 2 bases, J lost 4 bases, and 10 bases lay in between. This CDR3 is 14 amino acids long. The chain's CDR3 is CASSLRYSPDTQYF. CDR3 in DNA: TGTGCCAGCAGTTTACGATATAGCCCAGATACGCAGTATTTT.

This chain connects TRBV29-1 to TRBJ2-1, with D tentatively TRBD2 (5 bases). CDR1 is SQVTM and CDR2 is ANQGSEA in the germline V gene. This CDR3 is 15 amino acids long. V lost 4 bases and J 10 bases, leaving 23 bases between the germline ends. The CDR3 coding sequence is TGCAGCGTTGTCTCACCGAAGTCGAAGAGAGGGGAGCAGTTCTTC. The encoded protein is CSVVSPKSKRGEQFF.

V and J are TRBV12-3 or TRBV12-4 and TRBJ2-7; D gene ambiguous. Trimming stripped 3 bases from V and 2 bases from J, with 5 bases between. The CDR3 is 12 amino acids. CDR3 sequence (DNA): TGTGCCAGCAGTTTCGGACCCTACGAGCAGTACTTC. This encodes CASSFGPYEQYF.

This sequence joins TRBV28 and TRBJ1-2; 11 bases are a match to TRBD1. Germline loops: CDR1 MDHEN, CDR2 SYDVKM. V dropped 6 bases and J dropped 6; count of bases not matched to a gene: 9. The CDR3 is 15 residues long. The CDR3 region has the DNA TGTGCCAGCAGCTATTCCCGGACAGGGGGCCATGGCTACACCTTC. This translates into CASSYSRTGGHGYTF.

This clonotype has just one count. V is TRBV19 and J is TRBJ2-7; D is undetermined. This CDR3 spans 14 amino acids. Germline CDR1 reads LNHDA; CDR2 reads SQIVND (reference sequence). V lost 3 bases to trimming and J lost 0 bases, with 9 bases between them. For the CDR3, the DNA is TGTGCCAGTAGTATCGGCAGGAGCTCCTACGAGCAGTACTTC. Translation gives CASSIGRSSYEQYF.

The rearrangement joins TRBV12-3 or TRBV12-4 to TRBJ1-3; D is unresolved. CDR3 length equals 15 residues. With 3 bases removed from V and 4 bases from J, the gap between germline ends came to 13 bases. The CDR3 loop reads CASSFGMGAGNTIYF. The CDR3 DNA reads as TGTGCCAGCAGTTTCGGAATGGGAGCCGGAAACACCATATATTTT.

The rearrangement links TRBV4-1 to TRBJ2-5; 8 bases agree with TRBD2. Germline V lookup: CDR1 MGHRA, CDR2 YSYEKL. The V gene end was trimmed by 1 base and the J gene end by 9 bases; junction bases not matched to a gene: 13. CDR3 length: 16 amino acids. The CDR3 region is CASSQAFSAGDPAQYF. The CDR3 nucleotides are TGCGCCAGCAGCCAAGCCTTCTCAGCGGGGGATCCGGCCCAGTACTTC.

This CDR3 is CASSQGVGTYGYTF. The CDR3, as DNA: TGTGCCAGCAGCCAAGGGGTAGGCACCTATGGCTACACCTTC. The chain carries TRBV4-2 and TRBJ1-2; D not certain. This CDR3 is 14 amino acids long. Per germline, CDR1 LGHNA and CDR2 YNFKEQ. The V gene lost 1 base and the J gene lost 4 bases, with 10 bases spanning the gap.

The rearrangement joins TRBV29-1 to TRBJ1-1, with D maybe TRBD1 (6 bases). CDR1 is SQVTM, CDR2 ANQGSEA, per germline. CDR3 size: 13 residues. The V end was cut by 5 bases, the J end by 5 bases, with 15 bases between. CDR3 protein: CSVCGGSRTEAFF. The CDR3 DNA reads as TGCAGCGTTTGTGGGGGCTCGAGAACTGAAGCTTTCTTT.

The chain couples TRBV12-3 or TRBV12-4 to TRBJ1-2, with a weak D call TRBD1 (6 bases). The V end lost 2 bases, the J end lost 4 bases, and 8 bases lay between the germline ends. This CDR3 contains 13 residues. The DNA of the CDR3 is TGTGCCAGCAGTTTACAGGGGCTCTATGGCTACACCTTC. The encoded protein is CASSLQGLYGYTF.

In its sample, this clonotype was seen once. The rearrangement joins TRBV9 to TRBJ2-7; 7 bases match TRBD1. The CDR3 is 16 amino acids. Germline V gene data show CDR1 as SGDLS and CDR2 as YYNGEE. V dropped 5 bases and J dropped 0; count of bases not matched to a gene: 11. CDR3 DNA sequence: TGTGCCAGCAGTCATGGGCGACAGGGCAACTCCTACGAGCAGTACTTC. Translating gives CASSHGRQGNSYEQYF.

This chain joins TRBV5-1 and TRBJ2-3, with D hard to call. The V gene's germline CDR1 is SGHRS and CDR2 YFSETQ. V dropped 5 bases and J dropped 8 bases, with 12 bases sitting between them. This CDR3 has 12 residues. This CDR3 is CASSLDRSTQYF. For the CDR3, the DNA is TGCGCCAGCAGTCTGGACCGCTCTACGCAGTATTTT.

The gene calls are TRBV5-6 and TRBJ1-4, with TRBD1 matching 7 bases. Germline values: CDR1 SGHDT, CDR2 YYEEEE. V lost 3 bases to trimming and J lost 0 bases; unmatched junction nucleotides: 5. The length of the CDR3 is 16 residues. CDR3 nucleotides: TGTGCCAGCAGCTCTCTAACAGGGGCAACTAATGAAAAACTGTTTTTT. Its protein is CASSSLTGATNEKLFF.

The J gene is TRBJ2-4, the V gene TRBV19; D uncertain. The CDR3 is 13 residues long. The V end lost 8 bases, the J end lost 6 bases, and 14 bases lay between the germline ends. CDR1 is LNHDA, CDR2 SQIVND, per germline (reference sequence). In DNA, the CDR3 is TGTGCCAGTGCCGTCGACATTCTAAACATTCAGTACTTC. Amino acids: CASAVDILNIQYF.

The chain links TRBV28 to TRBJ2-5; D is ambiguous. The length of the CDR3 is 14 residues. Trimming took 5 bases from V and 5 from J, leaving 15 bases between them. CDR1 is MDHEN, CDR2 SYDVKM, per germline. The CDR3 nucleotides are TGTGCCAGCAGTCCCCTACGGGCGGAGGAGACCCAGTACTTC. This gives the protein CASSPLRAEETQYF.

The V gene is TRBV20-1, the J gene TRBJ2-2; a weak D match, TRBD2 (5 bases). CDR3 length equals 15 residues. CDR1 is DFQATT and CDR2 is SNEGSKA in the germline V gene (reference sequence). Trimming cost V 3 bases and J 0 bases, with 11 bases left between them. The CDR3 region has the DNA TGCAGTGCTAGGAGTGAGGGAACGAACACCGGGGAGCTGTTTTTT. This codes for CSARSEGTNTGELFF.

The V and J genes are TRBV4-3 and TRBJ1-2; a possible D gene is TRBD1 (5 bases). Germline V lookup: CDR1 LGHNA, CDR2 YSLEER. Trimming shortened V by 0 bases and J by 3 bases, and 5 bases separated the two germline ends. The CDR3 is 13 amino acids. The CDR3 region has the DNA TGCGCCAGCAGCCAAGACAGGGACTATGGCTACACCTTC. Amino acids: CASSQDRDYGYTF.